These 25 T cell receptor beta chains were all obtained from the same sample, sequenced in a study of T cell clonotyping in hematopoietic cell transplantation. Sample time point: recipient sample about 28 days before transplant, after cytoreduction. The table came from immunoSEQ multiplex PCR; TCRdb's copy has only in-frame clones and leaves some out. Among about 41,000 clones, 85% were seen once, and the ten largest hold less than 3%. The source material was peripheral blood mononuclear cells, sampled before stem cell transplant. The receptors were gathered from a man in his fifties or sixties with acute myeloid leukemia. Some clones in this sample may be carry-over from other donors' samples.

The V call is TRBV2, the J call TRBJ1-2, with D tentatively TRBD1 (6 bases). Trimming removed 6 bases from V and 4 bases from J, with 18 bases in between. There are 15 residues in the CDR3. CDR1 is SNHLY and CDR2 is FYNNEI in the germline V gene. The CDR3 loop is CASRGRGDFIYGYTF. The CDR3 region has the DNA TGTGCCAGCAGGGGGAGGGGGGATTTCATCTATGGCTACACCTTC.

This chain links TRBV5-1 with TRBJ2-1; D perhaps matches TRBD1 (5 bases). The CDR3 extends over 14 amino acids. Looked up from germline, CDR1 is SGHRS and CDR2 is YFSETQ. With 4 bases removed from V and 3 bases from J, the gap between germline ends came to 11 bases. The CDR3 coding sequence is TGCGCCAGCAGCAAGGACACCTTCTACAATGAGCAGTTCTTC. Its protein product is CASSKDTFYNEQFF. Together with reference TRBV5-1 and TRBJ2-1, the CDR3 gives the full variable domain: KAGVTQTPRYLIKTRGQQVTLSCSPISGHRSVSWYQQTPGQGLQFLFEYFSETQRNKGNFPGRFSGRQFSNSRSEMNVSTLELGDSALYLCASSKDTFYNEQFFGPGTRLTVL.

The gene calls are TRBV4-3 and TRBJ1-2; D unresolved. This CDR3 region has 15 residues. Germline lookup yields CDR1 LGHNA and CDR2 YSLEER. The V end lost 0 bases, the J end lost 4 bases, and 12 bases lay between the germline ends. The CDR3 nucleotides are TGCGCCAGCAGCCAAGACCACGGTTCGGCCTATGGCTACACCTTC. Protein sequence: CASSQDHGSAYGYTF.

The chain recombines TRBV28 with TRBJ2-7, with 7 bases lining up with TRBD1. There are 14 residues in the CDR3. Germline V gene lookup returns CDR1 MDHEN and CDR2 SYDVKM. The V gene end was trimmed by 6 bases and the J gene end by 0 bases; junction bases not matched to a gene: 5. The CDR3 bases are TGTGCCAGCAGGGAGACAGGGTTCTCCTACGAGCAGTACTTC. It encodes CASRETGFSYEQYF.

The J gene is TRBJ2-5, the V gene TRBV7-2; possibly TRBD2 for D (5 bases). The CDR3 has 12 residues. CDR1 is SGHTA and CDR2 is FQGNSA in the germline V gene. V dropped 6 bases and J dropped 4 bases, with 9 bases sitting between them. The CDR3 bases are TGTGCCAGCAGGCTAGCCGGAGAGACCCAGTACTTC. It encodes CASRLAGETQYF. Complete variable domain (other parts from reference TRBV7-2 and TRBJ2-5): GAGVSQSPSNKVTEKGKDVELRCDPISGHTALYWYRQSLGQGLEFLIYFQGNSAPDKSGLPSDRFSAERTGGSVSTLTIQRTQQEDSAVYLCASRLAGETQYFGPGTRLLVL.

This clone was observed once. The chain couples TRBV15 to TRBJ2-3, with unresolved D. This CDR3 spans 13 amino acids. Trimming left V 3 bases short and J 2 bases short, with 6 bases between. Germline CDR1 and CDR2: LNHNV and YYDKDF (reference sequence). DNA for the CDR3: TGTGCCACCAGCAGGGGTTTCACAGATACGCAGTATTTT. Translation: CATSRGFTDTQYF.

The rearrangement links TRBV4-3 to TRBJ1-1, with D uncertain. Germline V lookup: CDR1 LGHNA, CDR2 YSLEER. The CDR3 is 18 amino acids. V was shortened by 1 base and J by 2 bases, with 20 bases between the two germline ends. The CDR3 region is CASSQGVHLAGRNTEAFF. DNA of the CDR3: TGCGCCAGCAGCCAAGGTGTGCACTTGGCAGGCCGAAACACTGAAGCTTTCTTT.

V gene TRBV7-2 combines with J gene TRBJ2-1, with 12 bases lining up with TRBD2. CDR3 length equals 15 residues. Germline V lookup: CDR1 SGHTA, CDR2 FQGNSA. V lost 5 bases and J lost 12; bases outside the gene matches: 11. The CDR3 region has the DNA TGTGCCAGCAGCCCTAACTCCCCGGGACTAGCGGGGCAGTTCTTC. Its translation: CASSPNSPGLAGQFF.

This clone was seen just once. The chain carries TRBV7-6 and TRBJ1-3; possible D gene TRBD1, 6 bases. From germline, CDR1 is SGHVS and CDR2 FNYEAQ. The CDR3 has 15 amino acids. Trimming took 3 bases from V and 0 from J, leaving 9 bases between them. DNA of the CDR3: TGTGCCAGCAGCTTGGGACACCACTCTGGAAACACCATATATTTT. Its protein is CASSLGHHSGNTIYF.

The chain combines TRBV9 with TRBJ2-7, with D perhaps matching TRBD2 (6 bases). The germline gives CDR1 SGDLS, CDR2 YYNGEE. Trimming took off 2 bases at V and 7 bases at J, with 22 bases between the two ends. The CDR3 contains 16 residues. The CDR3: CASSVAGKPLGGEQYF. The CDR3 nucleotides read TGTGCCAGCAGCGTGGCCGGGAAGCCCCTCGGAGGGGAGCAGTACTTC.

The V call is TRBV19, the J call TRBJ1-6; the D is unclear. The V gene's germline CDR1 is LNHDA and CDR2 SQIVND (reference sequence). V lost 6 bases to trimming and J lost 2 bases, with 11 bases between them. This CDR3 comprises 15 residues. The CDR3 coding sequence is TGTGCCAGTAGCCCCTCCGGTCCCTATAATTCACCCCTCCACTTT. Protein sequence: CASSPSGPYNSPLHF. The whole variable domain, remainder taken from reference TRBV19 and TRBJ1-6, is DGGITQSPKYLFRKEGQNVTLSCEQNLNHDAMYWYRQDPGQGLRLIYYSQIVNDFQKGDIAEGYSVSREKKESFPLTVTSAQKNPTAFYLCASSPSGPYNSPLHFGNGTRLTVT.

The V gene is TRBV7-3, the J gene TRBJ1-1, with D tentatively TRBD1 (6 bases). Germline CDR1 SGHTA, CDR2 FQGTGA. This CDR3 comprises 13 residues. V lost 8 bases to trimming and J lost 4 bases, with 14 bases between them. This CDR3 reads CASPGGPGTEAFF. For the CDR3, the DNA is TGTGCCAGCCCGGGGGGGCCCGGCACTGAAGCTTTCTTT.

This chain connects TRBV11-2 to TRBJ2-2, with 8 positions matching TRBD1. From germline, CDR1 is SGHAT and CDR2 FQNNGV. The CDR3 sequence is 15 residues long. The V and J ends lost 5 bases and 6 bases, in that order; junction bases with no gene match: 8. The CDR3 sequence is CASSPRTGWAGELFF. The CDR3 nucleotides are TGTGCCAGCAGCCCGCGGACAGGGTGGGCCGGGGAGCTGTTTTTT. Together with reference TRBV11-2 and TRBJ2-2, the CDR3 gives the full variable domain: EAGVAQSPRYKIIEKRQSVAFWCNPISGHATLYWYQQILGQGPKLLIQFQNNGVVDDSQLPKDRFSAERLKGVDSTLKIQPAKLEDSAVYLCASSPRTGWAGELFFGEGSRLTVL.

The CDR3 nucleotides read TGTGCCAGCGGTCTCTTCGAGGGGGCCCAGTACTTC. Encoded protein: CASGLFEGAQYF. The gene calls are TRBV28 and TRBJ2-5; D is perhaps TRBD1 (6 bases). This CDR3 contains 12 residues. Trimming removed 8 bases from V and 9 bases from J, with 16 bases in between. Germline CDR1 and CDR2: MDHEN and SYDVKM.

This clone has more than one count but fewer than ten. This rearrangement joins TRBV7-8 to TRBJ2-2; 7 bases match TRBD1. V lost 5 bases to trimming and J lost 6 bases; unmatched junction nucleotides: 15. This CDR3 spans 17 amino acids. Germline assignment: CDR1 SGHVS and CDR2 FQNEAQ. The CDR3 loop is CASSTRSTGFRAGELFF. CDR3 in DNA: TGTGCCAGCAGCACTAGATCGACAGGGTTTAGAGCCGGGGAGCTGTTTTTT.

This chain links TRBV28 with TRBJ1-1; D remains unclear. Trimming stripped 5 bases from V and 5 bases from J, with 15 bases between. The CDR3 extends over 14 amino acids. The germline V gene has CDR1 MDHEN and CDR2 SYDVKM. CDR3 sequence reads: CASSPAGYRTEAFF. CDR3 DNA sequence: TGTGCCAGCAGTCCAGCGGGTTATCGAACTGAAGCTTTCTTT.

The rearrangement joins TRBV19 to TRBJ1-2; the D is unclear. Trimming removed 6 bases at V and 5 bases at J, with 10 bases between. There are 12 residues in the CDR3. Germline values: CDR1 LNHDA, CDR2 SQIVND (reference sequence). CDR3 sequence reads: CASRDWQYGYTF. In DNA form, the CDR3 reads TGTGCCAGTAGAGACTGGCAGTATGGCTACACCTTC.

The CDR3 region has the DNA TGTGCCAGCAGTGAAGGACTAGCGCATAGCACAGATACGCAGTATTTT. Amino acid sequence: CASSEGLAHSTDTQYF. The chain employs TRBV2 and TRBJ2-3, with 8 bases that match TRBD2. Per germline, CDR1 SNHLY and CDR2 FYNNEI. The CDR3 spans 16 residues. Losses at the gene ends were 1 base for V and 0 bases for J; bases not matched to a gene: 3.

The rearrangement joins TRBV29-1 to TRBJ1-1, with a possible D match to TRBD1 (6 bases). V lost 5 bases and J lost 5, with 18 bases in between. This CDR3 spans 14 amino acids. CDR1 and CDR2 (germline): SQVTM, ANQGSEA. The DNA for the CDR3 is TGCAGCGTTCCACCTTCGGAGGGGGTTACTGAAGCTTTCTTT. Protein: CSVPPSEGVTEAFF.

The chain couples TRBV6-5 to TRBJ1-1; a possible D gene is TRBD1 (6 bases). V lost 8 bases to trimming and J lost 6 bases, with 16 bases between them. Germline V gene data show CDR1 as MNHEY and CDR2 as SVGAGI. The CDR3 runs 13 residues. CDR3 sequence: CASVYRAGSEAFF. The DNA of the CDR3 is TGTGCCAGCGTATACAGGGCCGGTTCTGAAGCTTTCTTT.

The chain carries TRBV29-1 and TRBJ2-1; 10 bases match TRBD2. Trimming took 3 bases from V and 4 from J; bases not matched to a gene: 6. The CDR3 runs to 15 residues. Germline values: CDR1 SQVTM, CDR2 ANQGSEA. The CDR3 sequence is CSVERLAGGYNEQFF. The DNA for the CDR3 is TGCAGCGTTGAGCGTTTAGCGGGGGGATACAATGAGCAGTTCTTC.

V gene TRBV4-2 combines with J gene TRBJ1-1; 7 bases match TRBD1. The germline V gene encodes CDR1 LGHNA and CDR2 YNFKEQ. This CDR3 has 14 amino acids. V lost 2 bases, J lost 7 bases, and 7 bases stayed unmatched. CDR3: CASSQSGQRGEAFF. In DNA form, the CDR3 reads TGTGCCAGCAGCCAATCGGGACAGAGAGGTGAAGCTTTCTTT.

This sequence joins TRBV27 and TRBJ2-3; TRBD2 agrees at 13 bases. CDR3 length equals 18 residues. CDR1 is MNHEY and CDR2 is SMNVEV in the germline V gene (reference sequence). The trim removed 3 bases at V and 0 bases at J, leaving 6 bases unmatched. Here the CDR3 reads CASSFGLAGASSTDTQYF. The CDR3 nucleotides read TGTGCCAGCAGTTTCGGACTAGCGGGGGCATCAAGCACAGATACGCAGTATTTT.

This clone was observed a few times. The chain is built from TRBV5-1 and TRBJ2-1, with 7 bases lining up with TRBD1. Losses at the gene ends were 5 bases for V and 7 bases for J; bases not matched to a gene: 18. The length of the CDR3 is 17 residues. Germline V CDR1 and CDR2: SGHRS, YFSETQ. As DNA, the CDR3 is TGCGCCAGCAGGCCTTACAGGGGATATTCCCCGGGGAATGAGCAGTTCTTC. Translated: CASRPYRGYSPGNEQFF.

The chain joins TRBV19 to TRBJ1-2, with D tentatively TRBD1 (6 bases). The germline V gene has CDR1 LNHDA and CDR2 SQIVND (reference sequence). This CDR3 has 10 residues. Trimming took off 8 bases at V and 5 bases at J, with 6 bases between the two ends. CDR3 amino acids: CASGQYGYTF. The CDR3 region has the DNA TGTGCCAGTGGACAGTATGGCTACACCTTC.